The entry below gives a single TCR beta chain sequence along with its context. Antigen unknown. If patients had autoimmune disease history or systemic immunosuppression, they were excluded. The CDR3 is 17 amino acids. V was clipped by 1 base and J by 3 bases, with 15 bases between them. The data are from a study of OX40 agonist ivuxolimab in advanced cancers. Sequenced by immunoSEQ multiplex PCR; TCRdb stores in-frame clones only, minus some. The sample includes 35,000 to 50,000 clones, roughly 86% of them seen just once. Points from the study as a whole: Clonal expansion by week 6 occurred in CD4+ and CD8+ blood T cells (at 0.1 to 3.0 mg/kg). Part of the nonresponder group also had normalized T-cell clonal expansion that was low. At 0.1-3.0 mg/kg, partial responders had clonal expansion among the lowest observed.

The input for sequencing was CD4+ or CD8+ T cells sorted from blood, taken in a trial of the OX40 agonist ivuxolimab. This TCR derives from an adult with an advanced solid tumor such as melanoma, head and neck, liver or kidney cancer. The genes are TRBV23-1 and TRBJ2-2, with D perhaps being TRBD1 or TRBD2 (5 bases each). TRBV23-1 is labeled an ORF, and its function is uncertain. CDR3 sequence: CASSQWEWGNYTGELFF. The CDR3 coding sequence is TGCGCCAGCAGTCAATGGGAATGGGGGAATTACACCGGGGAGCTGTTTTTT.